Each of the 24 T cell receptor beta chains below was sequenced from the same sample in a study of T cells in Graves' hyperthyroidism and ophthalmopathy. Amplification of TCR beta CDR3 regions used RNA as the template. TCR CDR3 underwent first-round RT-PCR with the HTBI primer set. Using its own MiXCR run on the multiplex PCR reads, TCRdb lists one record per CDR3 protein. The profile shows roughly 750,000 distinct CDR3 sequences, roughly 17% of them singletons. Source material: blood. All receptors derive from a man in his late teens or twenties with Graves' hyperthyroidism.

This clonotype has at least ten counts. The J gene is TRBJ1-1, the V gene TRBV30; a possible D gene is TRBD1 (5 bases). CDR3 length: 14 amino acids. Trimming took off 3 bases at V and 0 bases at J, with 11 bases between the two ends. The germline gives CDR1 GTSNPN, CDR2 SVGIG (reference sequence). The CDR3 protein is CAWSGGGVNTEAFF. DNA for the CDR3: TGTGCCTGGAGCGGCGGGGGGGTGAACACTGAAGCTTTCTTT.

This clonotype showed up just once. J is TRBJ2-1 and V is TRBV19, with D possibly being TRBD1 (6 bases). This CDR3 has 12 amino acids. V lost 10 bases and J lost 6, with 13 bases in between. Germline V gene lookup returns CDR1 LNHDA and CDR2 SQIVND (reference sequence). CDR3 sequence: CAIGQGSNEQFF. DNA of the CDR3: TGTGCCATTGGGCAGGGGAGCAATGAGCAGTTCTTC.

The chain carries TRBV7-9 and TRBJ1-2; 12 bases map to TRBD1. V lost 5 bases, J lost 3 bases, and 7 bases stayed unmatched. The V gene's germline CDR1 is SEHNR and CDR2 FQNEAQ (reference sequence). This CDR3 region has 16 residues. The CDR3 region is CASSLGTGGADYGYTF. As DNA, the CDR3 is TGTGCCAGCAGCCTCGGGACAGGGGGCGCAGACTATGGCTACACCTTC.

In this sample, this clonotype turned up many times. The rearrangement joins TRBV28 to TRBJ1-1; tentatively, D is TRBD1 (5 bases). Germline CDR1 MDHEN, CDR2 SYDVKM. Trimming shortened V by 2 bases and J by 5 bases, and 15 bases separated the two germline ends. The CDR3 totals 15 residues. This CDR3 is CASSLKEWWGTEAFF. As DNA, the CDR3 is TGTGCCAGCAGTTTAAAAGAGTGGTGGGGGACTGAAGCTTTCTTT.

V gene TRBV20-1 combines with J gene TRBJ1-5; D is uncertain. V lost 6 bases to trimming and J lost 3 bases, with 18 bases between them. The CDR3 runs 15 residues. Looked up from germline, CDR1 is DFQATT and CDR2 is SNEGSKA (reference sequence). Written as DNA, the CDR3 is TGCAGTGCCACACCGCCCGGACGGCTCAATCAGCCCCAGCATTTT. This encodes CSATPPGRLNQPQHF.

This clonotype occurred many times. The CDR3 DNA reads as TGTGCCAGCAGTCAAATAGCGGGAGTTTTAGGGCAGTTCTTC. Translation gives CASSQIAGVLGQFF. The chain employs TRBV27 and TRBJ2-1; TRBD2 matches 9 bases. The J segment lost 12 bases and the V segment lost 5 bases, leaving 11 bases of the junction unmatched. The CDR3 is 14 amino acids. Germline V gene lookup returns CDR1 MNHEY and CDR2 SMNVEV (reference sequence).

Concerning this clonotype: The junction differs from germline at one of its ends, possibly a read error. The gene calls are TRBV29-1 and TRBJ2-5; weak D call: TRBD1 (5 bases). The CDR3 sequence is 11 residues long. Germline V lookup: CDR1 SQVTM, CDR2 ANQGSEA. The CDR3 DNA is TGCGGCGTTCCAGGGTGGGAGACCCAGTACTTC. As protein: CGVPGWETQYF.

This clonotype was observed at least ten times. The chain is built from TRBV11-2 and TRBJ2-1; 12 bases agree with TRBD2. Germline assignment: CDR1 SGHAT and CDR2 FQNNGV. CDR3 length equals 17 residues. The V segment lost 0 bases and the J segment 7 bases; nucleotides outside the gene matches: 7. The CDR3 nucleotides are TGTGCCAGCAGCTTAGATCATACTAGCGGGAGGAGGAATGAGCAGTTCTTC. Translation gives CASSLDHTSGRRNEQFF.

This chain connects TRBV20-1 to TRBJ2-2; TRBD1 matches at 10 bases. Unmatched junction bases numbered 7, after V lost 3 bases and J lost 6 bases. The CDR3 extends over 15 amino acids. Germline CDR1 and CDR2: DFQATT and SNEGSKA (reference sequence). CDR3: CSASRDRGGSGELFF. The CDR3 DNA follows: TGCAGTGCTAGCCGGGACAGGGGCGGGTCCGGGGAGCTGTTTTTT.

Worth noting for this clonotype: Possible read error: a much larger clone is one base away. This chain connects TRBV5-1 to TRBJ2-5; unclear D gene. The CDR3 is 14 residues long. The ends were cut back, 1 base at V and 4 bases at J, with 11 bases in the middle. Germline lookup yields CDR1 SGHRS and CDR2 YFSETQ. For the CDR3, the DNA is TGCGCCAGCAGCTTGAAGGCTACCCGAGAGACCCAGTACTTC. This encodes CASSLKATRETQYF. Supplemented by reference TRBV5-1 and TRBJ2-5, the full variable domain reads KAGVTQTPRYLIKTRGQQVTLSCSPISGHRSVSWYQQTPGQGLQFLFEYFSETQRNKGNFPGRFSGRQFSNSRSEMNVSTLELGDSALYLCASSLKATRETQYFGPGTRLLVL.

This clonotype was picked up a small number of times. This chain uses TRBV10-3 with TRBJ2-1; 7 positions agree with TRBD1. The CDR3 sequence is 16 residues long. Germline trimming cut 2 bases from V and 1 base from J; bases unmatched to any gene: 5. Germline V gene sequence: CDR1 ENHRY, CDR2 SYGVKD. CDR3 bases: TGTGCCATCAGTGAGCCGGACAGGAGGTCCTACAATGAGCAGTTCTTC. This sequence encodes CAISEPDRRSYNEQFF.

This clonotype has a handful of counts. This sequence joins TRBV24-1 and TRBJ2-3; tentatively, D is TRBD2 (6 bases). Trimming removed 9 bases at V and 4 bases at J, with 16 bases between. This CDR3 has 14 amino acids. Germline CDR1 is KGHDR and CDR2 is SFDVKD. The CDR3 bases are TGTGCCACCGGCCGGGGGAAAGGCCCAGATACGCAGTATTTT. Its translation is CATGRGKGPDTQYF.

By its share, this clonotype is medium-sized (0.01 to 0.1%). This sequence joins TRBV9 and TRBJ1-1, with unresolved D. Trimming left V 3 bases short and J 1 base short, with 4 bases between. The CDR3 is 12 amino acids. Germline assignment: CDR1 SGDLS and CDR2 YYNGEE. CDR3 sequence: CASSGANTEAFF. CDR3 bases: TGTGCCAGCAGCGGTGCGAACACTGAAGCTTTCTTT.

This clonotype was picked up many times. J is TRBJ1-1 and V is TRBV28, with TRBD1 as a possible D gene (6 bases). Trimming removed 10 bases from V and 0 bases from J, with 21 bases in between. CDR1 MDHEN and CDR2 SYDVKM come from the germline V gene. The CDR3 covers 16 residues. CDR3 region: CAIGSGGQRLNTEAFF. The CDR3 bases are TGTGCCATCGGGTCGGGGGGCCAAAGATTGAACACTGAAGCTTTCTTT.

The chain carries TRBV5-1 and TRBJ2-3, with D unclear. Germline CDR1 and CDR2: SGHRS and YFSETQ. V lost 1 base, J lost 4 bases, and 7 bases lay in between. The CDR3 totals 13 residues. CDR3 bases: TGCGCCAGCAGCTTGTCCGGCCCAGATACGCAGTATTTT. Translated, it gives CASSLSGPDTQYF. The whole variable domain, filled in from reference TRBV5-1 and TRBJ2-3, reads KAGVTQTPRYLIKTRGQQVTLSCSPISGHRSVSWYQQTPGQGLQFLFEYFSETQRNKGNFPGRFSGRQFSNSRSEMNVSTLELGDSALYLCASSLSGPDTQYFGPGTRLTVL.

The DNA for the CDR3 is TGTGCCACCAGTGATACTGACGGGACTGAAGCTTTCTTT. Translating it yields CATSDTDGTEAFF. V and J are TRBV24-1 and TRBJ1-1; D gene ambiguous. Trimming took off 3 bases at V and 5 bases at J, with 9 bases between the two ends. The CDR3 spans 13 residues. Germline CDR1 reads KGHDR; CDR2 reads SFDVKD.

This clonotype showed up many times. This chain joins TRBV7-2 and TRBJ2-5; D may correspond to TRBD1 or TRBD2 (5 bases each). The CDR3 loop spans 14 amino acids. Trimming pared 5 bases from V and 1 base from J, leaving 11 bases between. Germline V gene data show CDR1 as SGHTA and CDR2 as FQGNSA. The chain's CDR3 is CASSARGPQETQYF. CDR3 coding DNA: TGTGCCAGCAGCGCGAGGGGACCCCAAGAGACCCAGTACTTC.

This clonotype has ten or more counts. The CDR3 spells CASSREWTDTQYF. The CDR3 bases are TGTGCCAGCAGCCGTGAATGGACAGATACGCAGTATTTT. The V and J genes are TRBV7-3 and TRBJ2-3; D unresolved. The germline V and J ends were trimmed by 5 bases and 3 bases, with 9 bases remaining between them. Germline values: CDR1 SGHTA, CDR2 FQGTGA. There are 13 residues in the CDR3.

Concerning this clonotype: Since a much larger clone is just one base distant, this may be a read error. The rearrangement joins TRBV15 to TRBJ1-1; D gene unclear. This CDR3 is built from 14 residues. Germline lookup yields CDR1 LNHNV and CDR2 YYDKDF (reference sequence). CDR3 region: CATGRDLVNTEAFF. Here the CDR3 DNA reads TGTGCCACCGGCAGAGATCTCGTAAACACTGAAGCTTTCTTT.

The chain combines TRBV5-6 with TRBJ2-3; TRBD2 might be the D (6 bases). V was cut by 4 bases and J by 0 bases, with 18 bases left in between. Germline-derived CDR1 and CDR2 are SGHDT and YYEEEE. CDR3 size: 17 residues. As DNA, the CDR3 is TGTGCCAGCAGCACCCCGGGGGAGGCCTTTAGCACAGATACGCAGTATTTT. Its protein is CASSTPGEAFSTDTQYF.

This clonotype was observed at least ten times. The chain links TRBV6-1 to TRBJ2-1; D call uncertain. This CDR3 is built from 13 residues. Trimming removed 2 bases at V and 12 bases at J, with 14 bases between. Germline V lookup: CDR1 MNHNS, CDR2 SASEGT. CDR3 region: CASSESGLAWQFF. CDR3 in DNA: TGTGCCAGCAGTGAAAGTGGCCTGGCATGGCAGTTCTTC.

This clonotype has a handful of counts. The CDR3 here is CASSKGLAEGTQYF. CDR3 nucleotide sequence: TGCGCCAGCAGCAAGGGACTAGCGGAAGGGACCCAGTACTTC. The V and J genes are TRBV5-1 and TRBJ2-5, with TRBD2 matching over 11 bases. V lost 4 bases and J lost 7; bases outside the gene matches: 6. The CDR3 totals 14 residues. Per germline, CDR1 SGHRS and CDR2 YFSETQ.

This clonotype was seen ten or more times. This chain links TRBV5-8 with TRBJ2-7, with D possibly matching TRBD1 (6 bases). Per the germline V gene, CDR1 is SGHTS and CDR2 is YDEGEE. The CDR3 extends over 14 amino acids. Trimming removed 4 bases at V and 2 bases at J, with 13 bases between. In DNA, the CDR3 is TGTGCCAGCAGCCAGGGGCCGGGTACCTACGAGCAGTACTTC. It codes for CASSQGPGTYEQYF.

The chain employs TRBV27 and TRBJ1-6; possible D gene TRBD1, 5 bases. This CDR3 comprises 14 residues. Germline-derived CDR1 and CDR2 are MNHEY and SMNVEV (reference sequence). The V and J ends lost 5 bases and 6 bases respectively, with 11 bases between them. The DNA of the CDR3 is TGTGCCAGCAGTACCAGGGAGCGTAATTCACCCCTCCACTTT. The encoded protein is CASSTRERNSPLHF.